This T cell receptor beta chain was sequenced in a study of PD-L1 blockade in urothelial cancer (dated by TCRdb to the late 2010s). In terms of the full investigation: All patients started therapy around 2014 and received atezolizumab 1,200 mg intravenously every 3 weeks. About 90% of the 29 patients were identified as males with urothelial cancer of bladder origin, and a prior smoking history was reported by 18 of 29 patients. An ECOG performance status of 0 or 1 was recorded for the patients, and 0 to 3 prior chemotherapy regimens had been received by the patients. Blood samples were analyzed at 3 weeks after treatment start (second dose) and at 6 weeks after treatment start. Blood samples gave a median of 141,255 T cells and approximately 81,000 unique TCRs, with a median clonality of approximately 0.078. An exploratory multi-omic analysis was conducted of the somatic, immune and clinical correlates of response to PD-L1 blockade with atezolizumab in urothelial cancer. Pretreatment tumor samples and matched peripheral blood, collected serially before and after atezolizumab treatment, underwent TCR sequencing. Durable clinical benefit was defined as progression-free survival longer than 6 months, and TCR features were also tested against progression-free and overall survival. In the same patients, pretreatment tumors underwent whole exome sequencing and RNA sequencing in addition to TCR sequencing. Durable clinical benefit was achieved by nine patients but not by the remaining 20. Some 30 patients had pretreatment blood TCR-seq, roughly 24 had at least one posttreatment blood collection, and roughly 24 had tumor TCR-seq. The study at large found these results: Because the sample size was small (n of about 29) and many of the analyses were exploratory, the results are meant to be hypothesis-generating. Among patients with durable benefit, tumor-associated TCR clones showed greater expansion in peripheral blood 3 weeks after treatment started (n of about 20, p = 0.022). Improved progression-free and overall survival was associated with having pretreatment peripheral blood TCR clonality below the median.

A remark on this clone: Its target antigen remains unknown. No qualities accompany the bases; no much larger clone lies one base away.

Synthetic TCR analog templates were spiked into each PCR so that absolute template abundance could be estimated from read counts. TCRbeta CDR3 regions were amplified from genomic DNA with bias-controlled V and J gene primers using the immunoSEQ assay. Rearranged TCRbeta segments were sequenced at approximately 20X coverage. The published analysis was carried out like this. Sequencing errors were corrected by clustering, and CDR3s were annotated against IMGT so that V, D and J genes could be assigned. Out-of-frame and stop-codon sequences were excluded, and only productive TCRbeta rearrangements were used in downstream analyses. Clonality was computed as one minus Shannon entropy normalized by the log of the number of unique productive sequences. Fisher's exact test with Benjamini-Hochberg correction, using a cutoff of adjusted p below 0.01, was how clones that differed between time points or between blood and tumor were identified. What TCRdb holds here is the immuneACCESS table cut down to in-frame rearrangements. Part of the clones is not present; checked against another copy, under half of the missing clones reflect an unresolved V gene, and the others are unexplained. The D gene and trimming were derived from the DNA, and the V and J assignments and clone size from that table. The sample yields about 63,000 clones; roughly 79% were counted once. The top ten hold 4.5% to 6% of the sample.

The time point tag for this specimen amounts to: pretreatment peripheral blood. The cohort comprised nearly 30 patients with locally advanced or metastatic urothelial carcinoma treated at Memorial Sloan Kettering on a trial protocol. Peripheral blood mononuclear cells were collected pretreatment and during treatment, at between 1 and 8 total time points per patient. The Qiagen DNeasy Blood extraction kit was used to purify genomic DNA from total PBMCs and from tumor samples. Collected pretreatment and during treatment, PBMCs were isolated and stored as previously described. The material was PBMCs, obtained around atezolizumab (anti-PD-L1) treatment. The TCR originated in a man in his 70s with urothelial cancer.

The CDR3 here reads CASSLAGKLHSGVETQYF. The DNA reads as follows: TGTGCCAGCAGCTTAGCCGGCAAGCTTCATTCCGGGGTGGAGACCCAGTACTTC. The sequence is built from TRBV7-8 and TRBJ2-5; a tentative D call is TRBD2 (5 bases match). Trimming at the junction amounts to 0 bases on V and 5 bases on J, and the germline ends lie 22 bases apart. The CDR3 runs 18 amino acids, cysteine and phenylalanine included. Of all the DNA, just the CDR3 is kept, 54 bases in frame from base 1. The germline V gene provides CDR1 SGHVS and CDR2 FQNEAQ.